A selection of T cell receptor beta chains follows, all from one sample in a study of blood T cell repertoires in COVID-19. The method was immunoSEQ multiplex PCR; TCRdb's version includes in-frame clones alone and lacks a portion of them. This sample has tens of thousands of clones, with approximately 92% found just once. Input material: peripheral blood. The receptors come from a woman aged 60-70 years with active COVID-19. CDR3s include the opening cysteine and the closing phenylalanine or tryptophan. D genes are given only for firm matches. Size tells how often a clone was seen (once, few, many) or the class of an expanded clone, and some rows leave it out.

CDR3 DNA | CDR3 protein | J gene | clone size | D gene | V gene
TGCGCCAGCAGTTATGAGCGGCCGGGGACAGATACGCAGTATTTT | CASSYERPGTDTQYF | TRBJ2-3 | - | - | TRBV5-1
TGTGCCAGCAGGGTGGGCTTTTCTGGAAACACCATATATTTT | CASRVGFSGNTIYF | TRBJ1-3 | - | - | TRBV28
TGTGCCAGCAGCTTTACGGGGGTCAATCAGCCCCAGCATTTT | CASSFTGVNQPQHF | TRBJ1-5 | - | - | TRBV3-1/TRBV3-2
TGTGCCAGCAGCCGAGCGGATCGGGACAGATGGACTGAGCAGTACTTC | CASSRADRDRWTEQYF | TRBJ2-7 | - | TRBD1 | TRBV4-2
TGCGCCAGCAGCGGCGGACAGGGCGATGGCTACACCTTC | CASSGGQGDGYTF | TRBJ1-2 | - | TRBD1 | TRBV5-1
TGTGCCAGCAGCGCCTCGGGGACAGGCCCTTACGAGCAGTACTTC | CASSASGTGPYEQYF | TRBJ2-7 | - | TRBD1 | TRBV7-6
TGTGCCAGCAGCGCCGAACAGGGGAGGAACGAGCAGTACTTC | CASSAEQGRNEQYF | TRBJ2-7 | - | - | TRBV5-4
TGCGCCAGCAGCCCCCGACAGGCTACGGCGTACGAGCAGTACTTC | CASSPRQATAYEQYF | TRBJ2-7 | - | - | TRBV5-1
TGCGCCAGCAGTTTACAGGGGGAAGGCTATGGCTACACCTTC | CASSLQGEGYGYTF | TRBJ1-2 | - | TRBD1 | TRBV5-1
TGTGCCACCAGTGATTCGGGCCAGAGGCTAGCGAGCACAGATACGCAGTATTTT | CATSDSGQRLASTDTQYF | TRBJ2-3 | - | - | TRBV24-1
TGTGCCAGCAGCTTAGCGCAGAAGGGACTAGGGAACGTTTACGAGCAGTACTTC | CASSLAQKGLGNVYEQYF | TRBJ2-7 | - | TRBD2 | TRBV7-6
TGTGCCAGCAGCTTGGGGAGGCGGACAGATACGCAGTATTTT | CASSLGRRTDTQYF | TRBJ2-3 | - | - | TRBV7-8
TGTGCCAGCAGTTACAGGGGTAGCTCCTACGAGCAGTACTTC | CASSYRGSSYEQYF | TRBJ2-7 | - | - | TRBV6-5
TGTGCCAGCAGTGAGCGGGACCAAGAGACCCAGTACTTC | CASSERDQETQYF | TRBJ2-5 | - | - | TRBV6-1
TGTGCCAGCAGCTTAGAGACAGGGGGCTATGAAAAACTGTTTTTT | CASSLETGGYEKLFF | TRBJ1-4 | - | TRBD1 | TRBV7-6
TGTGCCAGCAGTAGGCGGGTGAGAAGCAATCAGCCCCAGCATTTT | CASSRRVRSNQPQHF | TRBJ1-5 | few | - | TRBV2
TGCGCCAGCAGCCAACGGACAGAAGCCAAAAACATTCAGTACTTC | CASSQRTEAKNIQYF | TRBJ2-4 | - | - | TRBV4-1
TGTGCCAGCAGTTACCTTCAGGGATCCATGAACACTGAAGCTTTCTTT | CASSYLQGSMNTEAFF | TRBJ1-1 | - | - | TRBV6-5
TGTGCCAGCAGCTTAGATGGACAGGGGAACGAGCAGTACTTC | CASSLDGQGNEQYF | TRBJ2-7 | - | TRBD1 | TRBV11-2
TGTGCCAGCAGCGTAGTACCGGAGCCGGGCACAGATACGCAGTATTTT | CASSVVPEPGTDTQYF | TRBJ2-3 | - | - | TRBV9
TGTGCCAGCAGTTACGACCCCGGGGGGACCGGGGAGCTGTTTTTT | CASSYDPGGTGELFF | TRBJ2-2 | - | TRBD2 | TRBV6-2/TRBV6-3
TGCAGTGCCCAGGGACTAGTTAGAGAATTCTTC | CSAQGLVREFF | TRBJ2-1 | - | TRBD2 | TRBV20-1
TGTGCCAGCAGCCGAAAACGAATAGCGGGGGGGCGGTATGAGCAGTTCTTC | CASSRKRIAGGRYEQFF | TRBJ2-1 | once | TRBD2 | TRBV2
TGTGCCAGCAGTTATCCTAGCGGTGGGGTTGGCAATGAGCAGTTCTTC | CASSYPSGGVGNEQFF | TRBJ2-1 | - | TRBD2 | TRBV6-6
TGTGCCAGCAGCTCAACCGGGTCGACTAATGAAAAACTGTTTTTT | CASSSTGSTNEKLFF | TRBJ1-4 | - | - | TRBV7-2
TGTGCCAGCAGTTTAACATCAGGTGGTTTCAATCAGCCCCAGCATTTT | CASSLTSGGFNQPQHF | TRBJ1-5 | - | - | TRBV28
TGTGCCACCAGCAGAGACCGACAGGGCCACATTCAGTACTTC | CATSRDRQGHIQYF | TRBJ2-4 | - | TRBD1 | TRBV15
TGTGCCAGCAGGCAAACAGGGGAAGGCACAGATACGCAGTATTTT | CASRQTGEGTDTQYF | TRBJ2-3 | - | TRBD1 | TRBV7-9
TGTGCCAGCAGCCCACGGACAGGGCGGCCGCTCTTCTATGGCTACACCTTC | CASSPRTGRPLFYGYTF | TRBJ1-2 | - | TRBD1 | TRBV28
TGTGCCAGCAGTCGGACAGGGGCTGGAAACACCATATATTTT | CASSRTGAGNTIYF | TRBJ1-3 | - | TRBD1 | TRBV6-5
TGTGCCAGTAAAGGACTAGCCAAAAACATTCAGTACTTC | CASKGLAKNIQYF | TRBJ2-4 | - | - | TRBV19
TGTGCCAGCAGCCCCCCCCCGGTGAGCGAGCAGTACTTC | CASSPPPVSEQYF | TRBJ2-7 | - | - | TRBV11-2
TGTGCCAGCAACAGACAGAAGAACACTGAAGCTTTCTTT | CASNRQKNTEAFF | TRBJ1-1 | - | - | TRBV6-5
TGTGCCAGCAGCTTAGTGGGCGGGGGAATAGGGGAGCTGTTTTTT | CASSLVGGGIGELFF | TRBJ2-2 | - | TRBD2 | TRBV7-8
TGTGCCAGCAGTTTCCCTACAGGGACGACTGAAGCTTTCTTT | CASSFPTGTTEAFF | TRBJ1-1 | - | - | TRBV28
TGTGCCAGCTCACCCCCCGGACAGGGGCAAAACATTCAGTACTTC | CASSPPGQGQNIQYF | TRBJ2-4 | - | TRBD1 | TRBV18
TGCGCCAGCAGCTTGACAGGGGAAAATGGCTACACCTTC | CASSLTGENGYTF | TRBJ1-2 | - | TRBD1 | TRBV5-1
TGTGCCAGCAGCTTTTTGGGACAGGGGTACGAGCAGTACTTC | CASSFLGQGYEQYF | TRBJ2-7 | - | TRBD1 | TRBV5-8
TGTGCCAGCAGCCCCGCCTTTGCAGTCACAGATACGCAGTATTTT | CASSPAFAVTDTQYF | TRBJ2-3 | - | - | TRBV3-1/TRBV3-2
TGTGCCAGCAGTTTCCTCCCCTATGGCTACACCTTC | CASSFLPYGYTF | TRBJ1-2 | - | - | TRBV28
TGCGCCAGCAGCGGACAGGGTGGATCTGAAGCTTTCTTT | CASSGQGGSEAFF | TRBJ1-1 | once | TRBD1 | TRBV5-1
TGTGCCAGCAGCGTAGGGCCAGGGACTAATGAAAAACTGTTTTTT | CASSVGPGTNEKLFF | TRBJ1-4 | once | - | TRBV9
TGTGCCAGCAGGGCCCGACAGGGGGAAACCTACGAGCAGTACTTC | CASRARQGETYEQYF | TRBJ2-7 | - | TRBD1 | TRBV2
TGTGCCAGCAGTGTATTTCAGAATGAGCAGTTCTTC | CASSVFQNEQFF | TRBJ2-1 | - | - | TRBV2